The rows below give T cell receptor beta chains drawn from one sample of a study of T cell repertoires in cytomegalovirus infection. TCRdb itself ran the reads through MiXCR, one entry per CDR3 protein. The sample has about 830,000 distinct CDR3 sequences; less than 35% are singletons. These receptors have no identified antigens. The source material was cultured CD8+ T cells from PBMCs, sampled from culture after CMV antigen stimulation. All receptors derive from a human donor in good health (CMV status not recorded). Some clones in this sample may be carry-over from other donors' samples. CDR3s include the opening cysteine and the closing phenylalanine or tryptophan. D genes are given only for firm matches. Only part of the rows carry a size: once, few, many, or a class if the clone is expanded.

d_call: NA; j_call: TRBJ2-3; clone_size: NA; v_call: TRBV6-1; cdr3_nt: TGTGCCAGCAGTCGGGCGTGGGCAGATACGCAGTATTTT; cdr3_aa: CASSRAWADTQYF
d_call: TRBD1; j_call: TRBJ1-6; clone_size: NA; v_call: TRBV6-4; cdr3_nt: TGTGCCAGCAGTGACCCCGGGACAGGAGGTAATTCACCCCTCCACTTT; cdr3_aa: CASSDPGTGGNSPLHF
d_call: TRBD1; j_call: TRBJ1-4; clone_size: many; v_call: TRBV25-1; cdr3_nt: TGTGCCAGCAGTGATAGGGGGCCCAATGAAAAACTGTTTTTT; cdr3_aa: CASSDRGPNEKLFF
d_call: TRBD1; j_call: TRBJ1-2; clone_size: few; v_call: TRBV19; cdr3_nt: TGTGCCAGTAGTATTCCCGGGACAGGCAATGGCTACACCTTC; cdr3_aa: CASSIPGTGNGYTF
d_call: NA; j_call: TRBJ1-6; clone_size: few; v_call: TRBV5-1; cdr3_nt: TGCGCCAGCAGCTTGAAGGGGAGAGGGGATTCACCCCTCCACTTT; cdr3_aa: CASSLKGRGDSPLHF
d_call: NA; j_call: TRBJ1-2; clone_size: few; v_call: TRBV6-5; cdr3_nt: TGTGCCAGCAGTTACTCGGGACCGGGTCCTAACTATGGCTACACCTTC; cdr3_aa: CASSYSGPGPNYGYTF
d_call: TRBD2; j_call: TRBJ2-2; clone_size: NA; v_call: TRBV2; cdr3_nt: TGTGCCAGCACTCGACTAGCGGGGGGGGTCGGGGAGCTGTTTTTT; cdr3_aa: CASTRLAGGVGELFF
d_call: NA; j_call: TRBJ2-7; clone_size: NA; v_call: TRBV4-1; cdr3_nt: TGCGCCAGCAGCCAAGATATGGGGTATGGAAACGAGCAGTACTTC; cdr3_aa: CASSQDMGYGNEQYF
d_call: NA; j_call: TRBJ2-1; clone_size: NA; v_call: TRBV9; cdr3_nt: TGTGCCAGCAGCGTAGTCGCGGGGGCTTACAATGAGCAGTTCTTC; cdr3_aa: CASSVVAGAYNEQFF
d_call: NA; j_call: TRBJ2-5; clone_size: many; v_call: TRBV7-2; cdr3_nt: TGTGCCAGCAGCTTAATCCTAGTTGAAGAGACCCAGTACTTC; cdr3_aa: CASSLILVEETQYF
d_call: NA; j_call: TRBJ1-6; clone_size: few; v_call: TRBV6-2/TRBV6-3; cdr3_nt: TGTGCCAGCAGTTACTACCCCAGCGGGGGGGATGACTCACCCCTCCACTTT; cdr3_aa: CASSYYPSGGDDSPLHF
d_call: NA; j_call: TRBJ2-1; clone_size: NA; v_call: TRBV12-3/TRBV12-4; cdr3_nt: TGTGCCAGCAGTTTAGCGGACTCCCCCACCTACAATGAGCAGTTCTTC; cdr3_aa: CASSLADSPTYNEQFF
d_call: NA; j_call: TRBJ2-5; clone_size: many; v_call: TRBV7-4; cdr3_nt: TGTGCCAGCAGCTTAGGGGAAGAGACCCAGTACTTC; cdr3_aa: CASSLGEETQYF
d_call: TRBD2; j_call: TRBJ2-1; clone_size: NA; v_call: TRBV7-2; cdr3_nt: TGTGCCAGCAGCTTAGCCCTAGCGGGGTACAATGAGCAGTTCTTC; cdr3_aa: CASSLALAGYNEQFF
d_call: NA; j_call: TRBJ1-1; clone_size: NA; v_call: TRBV4-1; cdr3_nt: TGCGCCAGCAGCCAAGATATGGGGGAGTACACTGAAGCTTTCTTT; cdr3_aa: CASSQDMGEYTEAFF
d_call: NA; j_call: TRBJ2-2; clone_size: NA; v_call: TRBV28; cdr3_nt: TGTGCCAGCTTACAGGGCGGTAACGGGGAGCTGTTTTTT; cdr3_aa: CASLQGGNGELFF
d_call: NA; j_call: TRBJ1-2; clone_size: NA; v_call: TRBV19; cdr3_nt: TGTGCCAGTACGGCAGGGCATGGCTACACCTTC; cdr3_aa: CASTAGHGYTF
d_call: NA; j_call: TRBJ2-3; clone_size: few; v_call: TRBV4-3; cdr3_nt: TGCGCCAGCAGCCAAGAAAGTCTACCCAGCACAGATACGCAGTATTTT; cdr3_aa: CASSQESLPSTDTQYF
d_call: TRBD1; j_call: TRBJ2-3; clone_size: many; v_call: TRBV7-2; cdr3_nt: TGTGCCAGCAGCTTAGCGGGGACAGTGCGACTGACAGATACGCAGTATTTT; cdr3_aa: CASSLAGTVRLTDTQYF
d_call: NA; j_call: TRBJ1-5; clone_size: few; v_call: TRBV6-1; cdr3_nt: TGTGCCAGCAGTGGAAGTGCGGGGGTCGGTCAGCCCCAGCATTTT; cdr3_aa: CASSGSAGVGQPQHF
d_call: NA; j_call: TRBJ1-2; clone_size: few; v_call: TRBV19; cdr3_nt: TGTGCCAGTAGTTTCGGGACGGTTAGCATTGGCTACACCTTC; cdr3_aa: CASSFGTVSIGYTF
d_call: NA; j_call: TRBJ1-1; clone_size: NA; v_call: TRBV20-1; cdr3_nt: TGCAGTGCTAGCCCCGGGGCAGGGAGAACGATGAACACTGAAGCTTTCTTT; cdr3_aa: CSASPGAGRTMNTEAFF
d_call: TRBD1; j_call: TRBJ2-2; clone_size: NA; v_call: TRBV27; cdr3_nt: TGTGCCAGCAGTTCGGGGACAGCCACCGGGGAGCTGTTTTTT; cdr3_aa: CASSSGTATGELFF
d_call: NA; j_call: TRBJ1-5; clone_size: few; v_call: TRBV2; cdr3_nt: TGTGCCAGCAGAGCAGGGGTTCGGCAGCCCCAGCATTTT; cdr3_aa: CASRAGVRQPQHF
d_call: NA; j_call: TRBJ2-1; clone_size: NA; v_call: TRBV7-8; cdr3_nt: TGTGCCAGCAGCCCCATTATTGGACAGTCCTACAATGAGCAGTTCTTC; cdr3_aa: CASSPIIGQSYNEQFF
d_call: NA; j_call: TRBJ1-6; clone_size: NA; v_call: TRBV5-1; cdr3_nt: TGCGCCAGCAGCTTGGAGGATGGGGGAACTTCACCCCTCCACTTT; cdr3_aa: CASSLEDGGTSPLHF
d_call: NA; j_call: TRBJ1-1; clone_size: many; v_call: TRBV6-1; cdr3_nt: TGTGCCAGCAGTGATGACCCCGAATGGGGCACTGAAGCTTTCTTT; cdr3_aa: CASSDDPEWGTEAFF
d_call: NA; j_call: TRBJ1-5; clone_size: many; v_call: TRBV7-9; cdr3_nt: TGTGCCAGCAGTCAGGGGACTATCCTTTGGCCCCAGCATTTT; cdr3_aa: CASSQGTILWPQHF
d_call: NA; j_call: TRBJ1-4; clone_size: NA; v_call: TRBV27; cdr3_nt: TGTGCCAGCAGTTTCGGGACCAATGAAAAACTGTTTTTT; cdr3_aa: CASSFGTNEKLFF
d_call: NA; j_call: TRBJ2-3; clone_size: NA; v_call: TRBV10-3; cdr3_nt: TGTGTCATCAGGACCATGCGGAACGGGGCAGATACGCAGTATTTT; cdr3_aa: CVIRTMRNGADTQYF
d_call: NA; j_call: TRBJ2-5; clone_size: NA; v_call: TRBV4-1; cdr3_nt: TGCGTCAGCAGCCAAGTCCAGGGGAGATTACCCCAAGAGACCCAGTACTTC; cdr3_aa: CVSSQVQGRLPQETQYF
d_call: TRBD2; j_call: TRBJ2-1; clone_size: NA; v_call: TRBV4-1; cdr3_nt: TGCGCCAGCAGCCACCCTGGACTAGCGGGGGGCTCCTACAATGAGCAGTTCTTC; cdr3_aa: CASSHPGLAGGSYNEQFF
d_call: TRBD2; j_call: TRBJ2-1; clone_size: many; v_call: TRBV7-3; cdr3_nt: TGTGCCAGCAGCTTAGTCCCGTTAACAGGGGGCAGACTAGCGGGGCCTTACAATGAGCAGTTCTTC; cdr3_aa: CASSLVPLTGGRLAGPYNEQFF
d_call: NA; j_call: TRBJ1-6; clone_size: NA; v_call: TRBV27; cdr3_nt: TGTGCCAGCAGTCCTAACTCCTATAATTCACCCCTCCACTTT; cdr3_aa: CASSPNSYNSPLHF
d_call: NA; j_call: TRBJ1-1; clone_size: NA; v_call: TRBV12-5; cdr3_nt: TGTGCTAGTGGTTTGGTAATAGGGAACAGTGAAGCTTTCTTT; cdr3_aa: CASGLVIGNSEAFF